This T cell receptor (beta chain) came from a study of T cells in Graves' hyperthyroidism and ophthalmopathy. As for the study in general: Peripheral blood was drawn at first diagnosis, prior to all treatment.

Authors of the study amplified TCR beta CDR3 regions from RNA transcripts. HTBI primers drove first-round RT-PCR of the TCR CDR3. TCRdb reanalysed the multiplex PCR reads using MiXCR and keeps one entry per CDR3 protein. The sample contains nearly 600,000 distinct CDR3 sequences, roughly 14% of which appear only once. Germline V gene data show CDR1 as MNHEY and CDR2 as SMNVEV (reference sequence). This CDR3 spans 12 amino acids. Trimming removed 5 bases from V and 7 bases from J, with 9 bases in between. This clonotype was observed at least ten times. Among the patients, aged 18 to 65, hyperthyroidism was newly diagnosed and had lasted under 2 months.

This chain connects TRBV27 to TRBJ2-1; weak D call: TRBD2 (6 bases). The TCR was taken from a woman aged 25-40 years with Graves' hyperthyroidism that later progressed to Graves' ophthalmopathy. Material for sequencing was blood. The CDR3 nucleotides read TGTGCCAGCAGTAAGACTAGAAATGAGCAGTTCTTC. Translated: CASSKTRNEQFF.